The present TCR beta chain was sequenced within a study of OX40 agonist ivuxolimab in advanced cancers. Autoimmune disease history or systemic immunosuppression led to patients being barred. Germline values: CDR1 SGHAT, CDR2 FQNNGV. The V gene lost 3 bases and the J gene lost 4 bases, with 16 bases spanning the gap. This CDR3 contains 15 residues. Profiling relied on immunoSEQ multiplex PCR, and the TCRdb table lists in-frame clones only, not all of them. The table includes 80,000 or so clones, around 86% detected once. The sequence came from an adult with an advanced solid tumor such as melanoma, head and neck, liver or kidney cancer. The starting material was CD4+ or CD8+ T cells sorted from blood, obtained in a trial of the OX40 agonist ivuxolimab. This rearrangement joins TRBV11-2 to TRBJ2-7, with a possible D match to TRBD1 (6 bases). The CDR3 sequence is CASSFRDTASYEQYF. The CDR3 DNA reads TGTGCCAGCAGCTTCCGGGACACAGCCTCTTACGAGCAGTACTTC.